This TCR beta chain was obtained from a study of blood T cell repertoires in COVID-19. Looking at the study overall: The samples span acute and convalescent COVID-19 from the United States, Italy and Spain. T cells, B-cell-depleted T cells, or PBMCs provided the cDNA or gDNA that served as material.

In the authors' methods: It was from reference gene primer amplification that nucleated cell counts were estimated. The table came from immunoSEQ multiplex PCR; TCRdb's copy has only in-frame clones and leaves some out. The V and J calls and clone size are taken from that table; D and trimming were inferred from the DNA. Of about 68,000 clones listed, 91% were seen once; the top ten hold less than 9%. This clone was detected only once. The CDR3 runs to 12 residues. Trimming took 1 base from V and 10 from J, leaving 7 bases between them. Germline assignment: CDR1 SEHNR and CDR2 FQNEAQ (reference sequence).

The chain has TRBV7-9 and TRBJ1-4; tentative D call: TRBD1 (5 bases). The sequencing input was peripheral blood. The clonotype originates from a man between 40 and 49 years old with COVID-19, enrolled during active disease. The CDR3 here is CASSLGGGKLFF. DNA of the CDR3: TGTGCCAGCAGCTTAGGCGGGGGAAAACTGTTTTTT.